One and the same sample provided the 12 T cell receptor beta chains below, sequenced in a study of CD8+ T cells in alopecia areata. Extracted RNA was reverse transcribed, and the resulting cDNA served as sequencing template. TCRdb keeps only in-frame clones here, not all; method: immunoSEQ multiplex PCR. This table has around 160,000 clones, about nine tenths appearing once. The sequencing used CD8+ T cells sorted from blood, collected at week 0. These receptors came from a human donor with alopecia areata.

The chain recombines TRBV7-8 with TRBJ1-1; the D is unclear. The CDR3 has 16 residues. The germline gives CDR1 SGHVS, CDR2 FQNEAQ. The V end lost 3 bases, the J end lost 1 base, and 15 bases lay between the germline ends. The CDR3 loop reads CASSFSPSSSNTEAFF. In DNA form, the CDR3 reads TGTGCCAGCAGCTTTTCACCCTCCTCCTCGAACACTGAAGCTTTCTTT.

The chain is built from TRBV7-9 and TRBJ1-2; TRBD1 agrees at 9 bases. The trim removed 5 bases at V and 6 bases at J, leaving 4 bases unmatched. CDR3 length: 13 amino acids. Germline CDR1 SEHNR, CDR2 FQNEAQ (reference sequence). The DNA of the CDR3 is TGTGCCAGCAGCCCGGGACAGGGAGATGGCTACACCTTC. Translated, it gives CASSPGQGDGYTF.

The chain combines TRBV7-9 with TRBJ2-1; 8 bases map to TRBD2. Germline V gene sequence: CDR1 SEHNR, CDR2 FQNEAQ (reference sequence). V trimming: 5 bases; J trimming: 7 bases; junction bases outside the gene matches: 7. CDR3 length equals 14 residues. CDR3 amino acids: CASSLLAGLNEQFF. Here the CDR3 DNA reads TGTGCCAGCAGCCTCTTAGCGGGGCTAAATGAGCAGTTCTTC.

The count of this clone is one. The CDR3 sequence: CASSETSYEQYF. Here the CDR3 DNA reads TGCGCCAGCAGTGAGACCAGCTACGAGCAGTACTTC. The chain carries TRBV10-2 and TRBJ2-7, with D unresolved. The CDR3 is made up of 12 amino acids. V was clipped by 2 bases and J by 3 bases, with 5 bases between them. The germline V gene has CDR1 WSHSY and CDR2 SAAADI.

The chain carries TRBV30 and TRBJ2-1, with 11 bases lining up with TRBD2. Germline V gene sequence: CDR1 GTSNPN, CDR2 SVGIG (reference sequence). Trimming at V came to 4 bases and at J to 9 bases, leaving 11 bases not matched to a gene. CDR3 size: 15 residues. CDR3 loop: CAWIALAGVSSEQFF. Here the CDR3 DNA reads TGTGCCTGGATCGCACTAGCGGGAGTAAGTAGTGAGCAGTTCTTC.

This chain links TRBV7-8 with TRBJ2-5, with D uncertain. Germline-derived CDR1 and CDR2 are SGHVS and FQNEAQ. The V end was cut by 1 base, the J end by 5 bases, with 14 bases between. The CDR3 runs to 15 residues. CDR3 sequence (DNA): TGTGCCAGCAGCTTAGTAGGAACCCGGGCTGAGACCCAGTACTTC. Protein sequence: CASSLVGTRAETQYF.

The CDR3 DNA is TGTGCCACCAGCAGGCGGGCTAGCGGGGACTACGAGCAGTACTTC. Translated, it gives CATSRRASGDYEQYF. The rearrangement links TRBV15 to TRBJ2-7; 9 nucleotides agree with TRBD2. J gave up 3 bases and V 3 bases, and 6 bases lay outside the gene matches. In germline, CDR1 is LNHNV, CDR2 YYDKDF (reference sequence). The CDR3 has 15 amino acids.

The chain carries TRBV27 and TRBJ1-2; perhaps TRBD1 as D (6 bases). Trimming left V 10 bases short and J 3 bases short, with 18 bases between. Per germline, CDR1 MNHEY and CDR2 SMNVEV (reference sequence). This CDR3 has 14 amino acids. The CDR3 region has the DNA TGTGCCACGGGGCCCCGGGGGGGCTACTATGGCTACACCTTC. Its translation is CATGPRGGYYGYTF.

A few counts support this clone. Here the CDR3 DNA reads TGTGCCAGCAGTTACTCGGGGGTTAACACTGAAGCTTTCTTT. Translated: CASSYSGVNTEAFF. The chain recombines TRBV6-5 with TRBJ1-1; perhaps TRBD1 as D (5 bases). Germline V gene sequence: CDR1 MNHEY, CDR2 SVGAGI. The CDR3 consists of 14 residues. V shed 0 bases and J shed 2 bases, with 7 bases lying between them.

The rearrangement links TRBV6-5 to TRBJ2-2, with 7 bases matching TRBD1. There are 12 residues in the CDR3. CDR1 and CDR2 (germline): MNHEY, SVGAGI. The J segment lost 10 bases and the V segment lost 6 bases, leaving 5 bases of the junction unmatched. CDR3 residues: CASSDGTAELFF. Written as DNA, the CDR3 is TGTGCCAGCAGCGATGGGACAGCGGAGCTGTTTTTT.

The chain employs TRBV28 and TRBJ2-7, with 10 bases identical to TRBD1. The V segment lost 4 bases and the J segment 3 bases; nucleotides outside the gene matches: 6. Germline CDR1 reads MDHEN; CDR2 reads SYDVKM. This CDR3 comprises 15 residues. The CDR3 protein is CASSSVGTGDYEQYF. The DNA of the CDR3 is TGTGCCAGCAGTTCAGTCGGGACAGGGGACTACGAGCAGTACTTC.

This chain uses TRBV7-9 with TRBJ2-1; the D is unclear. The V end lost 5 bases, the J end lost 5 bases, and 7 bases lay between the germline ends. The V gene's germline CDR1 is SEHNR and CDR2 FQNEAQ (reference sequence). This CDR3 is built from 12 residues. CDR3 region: CASSQNDNEQFF. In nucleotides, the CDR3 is TGTGCCAGCAGCCAAAACGACAATGAGCAGTTCTTC.